This T cell receptor beta chain appears in the sequencing data of a study of blood T cell repertoires in COVID-19. This table comes from immunoSEQ multiplex PCR, and its TCRdb copy is limited to in-frame clones, with some not included. The data hold roughly 230,000 clones, with 80% to 90% observed a single time. The sequence came from a woman aged 40 to 50 who had recovered from COVID-19. Sequenced: peripheral blood.

Here the CDR3 DNA reads TGCGCCAGCCAAGCCGGGACAGGGGGCACTGAAGCTTTCTTT. Translated: CASQAGTGGTEAFF. The genes are TRBV10-2 and TRBJ1-1; 11 bases are shared with TRBD1. Germline V gives CDR1 WSHSY, CDR2 SAAADI. The CDR3 length is 14 residues. V shed 8 bases, J shed 4 bases, and the junction held 6 bases outside the gene matches.